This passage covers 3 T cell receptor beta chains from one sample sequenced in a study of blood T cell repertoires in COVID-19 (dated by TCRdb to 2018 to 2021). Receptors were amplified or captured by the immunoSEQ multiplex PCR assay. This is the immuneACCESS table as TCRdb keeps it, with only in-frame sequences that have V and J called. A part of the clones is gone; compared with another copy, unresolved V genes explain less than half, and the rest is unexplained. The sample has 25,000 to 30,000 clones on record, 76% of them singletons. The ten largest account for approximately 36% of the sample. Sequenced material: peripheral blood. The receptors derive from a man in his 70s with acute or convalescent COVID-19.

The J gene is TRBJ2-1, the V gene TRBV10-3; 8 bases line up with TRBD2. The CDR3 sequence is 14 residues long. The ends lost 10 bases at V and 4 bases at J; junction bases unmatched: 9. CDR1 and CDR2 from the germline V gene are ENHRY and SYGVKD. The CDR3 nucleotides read TGTGCCACCTCCATCGGGGGGGAATACAATGAGCAGTTCTTC. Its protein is CATSIGGEYNEQFF.

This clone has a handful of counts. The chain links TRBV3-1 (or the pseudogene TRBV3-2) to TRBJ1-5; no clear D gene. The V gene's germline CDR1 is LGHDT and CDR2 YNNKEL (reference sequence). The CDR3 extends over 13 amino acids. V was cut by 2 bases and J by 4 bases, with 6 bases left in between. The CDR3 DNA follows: TGTGCCAGCAGCCAATCCGGGAATCAGCCCCAGCATTTT. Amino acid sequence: CASSQSGNQPQHF.

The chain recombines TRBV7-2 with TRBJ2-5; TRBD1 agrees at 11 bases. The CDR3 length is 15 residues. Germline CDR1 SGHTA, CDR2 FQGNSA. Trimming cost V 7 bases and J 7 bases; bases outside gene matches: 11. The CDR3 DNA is TGTGCCAGCATCTGGGGGGGACAGGGGGAAGGGACCCAGTACTTC. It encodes CASIWGGQGEGTQYF.